The clone carrying this T cell receptor (beta chain) was counted ten times or more. Its antigen is not known. This CDR3 region has 15 residues. Trimming left V 7 bases short and J 0 bases short, with 15 bases between. TCRdb used MiXCR to reprocess the reads, holding one entry per CDR3 protein. The sample records fewer than 700,000 distinct CDR3 sequences, 24% being singletons. The record originates from a study of T cell repertoires in cytomegalovirus infection. For the study at large: Indications came from public TCR beta signatures; they pointed to CMV infection and to a matching HLA type.

Overall study results and limits: CMV-specific TCR beta clonotypes restricted by HLA-C were the ones dominating the ex vivo response. Cumulative public TCR beta family frequency identified carriers of CMV plus the relevant HLA.

The specimen sequenced was CD8+ T cells from PBMCs. The clonotype comes from a human donor in good health (CMV status not recorded). Some clones in this sample may be carry-over from other donors' samples. This chain links TRBV12-3 or TRBV12-4 with TRBJ1-1; D is undetermined. The CDR3 loop reads CASIPGGRVNTEAFF. CDR3 in DNA: TGTGCCAGCATCCCGGGAGGGAGGGTGAACACTGAAGCTTTCTTT.